This T cell receptor (beta chain) was profiled in a study of blood T cell repertoires in COVID-19. For the study at large: From the United States, Italy and Spain came samples of acute and convalescent COVID-19. T cells, B-cell-depleted T cells, or PBMCs supplied cDNA or gDNA.

Per the original methods: Using reference gene primer amplification, nucleated cell counts were estimated. The protocol was immunoSEQ multiplex PCR, while the TCRdb copy is restricted to in-frame clones and leaves out a portion. V and J calls and clone size are those listed in that table; D and trimming were worked out from the DNA. The sample lists about 78,000 clones, roughly 86% seen once, with around 4.5% in the top ten. V dropped 1 base and J dropped 2 bases, with 12 bases sitting between them. CDR1 is SGHTA, CDR2 FQGNSA, per germline. The length of the CDR3 is 16 residues. V is TRBV7-2 and J is TRBJ2-1; D might be TRBD2 (5 bases). Sequenced sample: peripheral blood. The sequence came from a man aged 50 or older with active or convalescent COVID-19. The CDR3 spells CASSLDVLATYNEQFF. CDR3 DNA sequence: TGTGCCAGCAGCTTAGATGTCCTAGCTACCTACAATGAGCAGTTCTTC.